Following are 24 T cell receptor beta chains from one sample sequenced in a study of early T cells in non-severe SARS-CoV-2 infection. TCRdb itself ran the 5' RACE reads through MiXCR, one entry per CDR3 protein. The sample lists about 60,000 distinct CDR3 sequences; around 12% were seen once. Specimen: whole blood. The receptors derive from an adult who was a healthcare worker with PCR-confirmed SARS-CoV-2 infection or an uninfected control (not recorded which).

The chain has TRBV7-9 and TRBJ1-5; 7 bases align to TRBD1. The CDR3 is 16 residues long. Germline-derived CDR1 and CDR2 are SEHNR and FQNEAQ (reference sequence). J was trimmed by 1 base and V by 5 bases; bases with no gene match: 8. CDR3 in DNA: TGTGCCAGCAGCCCTGGGACAGCCTGGAGCAATCAGCCCCAGCATTTT. This translates into CASSPGTAWSNQPQHF.

This clonotype appeared a few times. This chain joins TRBV4-3 and TRBJ2-3; D remains ambiguous. The CDR3 covers 13 residues. Germline CDR1 and CDR2: LGHNA and YSLEER. Trimming took off 0 bases at V and 6 bases at J, with 7 bases between the two ends. The CDR3 bases are TGCGCCAGCAGCCAAGAGATAATGGATACGCAGTATTTT. This sequence encodes CASSQEIMDTQYF.

Points on this clonotype: The junction differs from germline at one of its ends, possibly a read error. The V gene is TRBV7-2, the J gene TRBJ2-2; D remains unclear. The germline V gene has CDR1 SGHTA and CDR2 FQGNSA. The CDR3 consists of 14 residues. As DNA, the CDR3 is TGTGTCAGCAGCTTATTAATGACCACCGGGGAGCTGTTTTTT. It specifies CVSSLLMTTGELFF. The variable domain in full, with the rest retrieved from reference TRBV7-2 and TRBJ2-2, is GAGVSQSPSNKVTEKGKDVELRCDPISGHTALYWYRQSLGQGLEFLIYFQGNSAPDKSGLPSDRFSAERTGGSVSTLTIQRTQQEDSAVYLCVSSLLMTTGELFFGEGSRLTVL.

Many counts were recorded for this clonotype. The genes are TRBV2 and TRBJ2-7, with a possible D match to TRBD1 (6 bases). Looked up from germline, CDR1 is SNHLY and CDR2 is FYNNEI. V shed 8 bases and J shed 2 bases, with 19 bases lying between them. The CDR3 spans 15 residues. This chain's CDR3 is CASLLLAGATYEQYF. The CDR3, as DNA: TGTGCCAGCTTACTTTTGGCAGGGGCCACCTACGAGCAGTACTTC.

The chain links TRBV12-3 or TRBV12-4 to TRBJ2-5, with D unresolved. The CDR3 has 13 amino acids. Between the trimmed V and J ends, which lost 7 bases and 2 bases, there was a span of 11 bases. The CDR3 is CASTPASQETQYF. The DNA of the CDR3 is TGTGCCAGCACCCCAGCATCACAAGAGACCCAGTACTTC.

The CDR3 nucleotides read TGTGCCAGCAGTTACTCGCAGGGCACTGAAGCTTTCTTT. It codes for CASSYSQGTEAFF. This rearrangement joins TRBV6-6 to TRBJ1-1; D possibly corresponds to TRBD1 (5 bases). This CDR3 is 13 amino acids long. V lost 0 bases, J lost 4 bases, and 6 bases lay in between. Per the germline V gene, CDR1 is MNHNY and CDR2 is SVGAGI (reference sequence).

This clonotype was observed a single time. A read error is possible here, since a much larger clone lies one base away. The rearrangement uses TRBV30 and TRBJ2-1; D unresolved. The CDR3 loop spans 12 amino acids. The germline V gene has CDR1 GTSNPN and CDR2 SVGIG (reference sequence). CDR3 DNA: TGTGCCTGGGGTGTATGGGAAAATGAGCAGTTCTTC. This codes for CAWGVWENEQFF.

This clonotype has a handful of counts. This rearrangement joins TRBV6-1 to TRBJ2-7, with TRBD2 matching 9 bases. Germline V CDR1 and CDR2: MNHNS, SASEGT. The V segment lost 0 bases and the J segment 2 bases; nucleotides outside the gene matches: 8. This CDR3 comprises 17 residues. CDR3 protein: CASSEASLAGWTYEQYF. The CDR3 nucleotides read TGTGCCAGCAGTGAAGCTTCGCTAGCGGGGTGGACCTACGAGCAGTACTTC.

In regard to this clonotype: Germline and junction disagree at one end, which may indicate a read error. The V and J genes are TRBV20-1 and TRBJ2-7; D is perhaps TRBD1 (5 bases). Germline CDR1 and CDR2: DFQATT and SNEGSKA (reference sequence). This CDR3 comprises 12 residues. The CDR3 spells CSARDQGYEQYF. CDR3 DNA: TGCAGTGCTCGAGACCAGGGCTACGAGCAGTACTTC.

This clonotype came up many times. The chain combines TRBV4-1 with TRBJ1-4; D gene unclear. The V and J ends lost 4 bases and 4 bases respectively, with 7 bases between them. The CDR3 covers 13 residues. The germline V gene has CDR1 MGHRA and CDR2 YSYEKL. The CDR3 DNA sequence: TGCGCCAGCAGCCGCGGGCTTAATGAAAAACTGTTTTTT. This codes for CASSRGLNEKLFF.

This chain links TRBV7-2 with TRBJ1-1; D uncertain. Trimming cost V 5 bases and J 7 bases, with 14 bases left between them. The CDR3 has 13 amino acids. In germline, CDR1 is SGHTA, CDR2 FQGNSA. This CDR3 is CASSPSAEVEAFF. The CDR3 DNA reads TGTGCCAGCAGCCCCTCGGCAGAAGTTGAAGCTTTCTTT. Full variable domain (rest looked up from reference TRBV7-2 and TRBJ1-1): GAGVSQSPSNKVTEKGKDVELRCDPISGHTALYWYRQSLGQGLEFLIYFQGNSAPDKSGLPSDRFSAERTGGSVSTLTIQRTQQEDSAVYLCASSPSAEVEAFFGQGTRLTVV.

The V and J genes are TRBV27 and TRBJ1-6; D gene unclear. Trimming took 9 bases from V and 10 from J, leaving 13 bases between them. Germline V gene data show CDR1 as MNHEY and CDR2 as SMNVEV (reference sequence). This CDR3 spans 12 amino acids. The CDR3 spells CASQTGQSPLHF. The CDR3 DNA follows: TGTGCCAGTCAAACTGGTCAATCACCCCTCCACTTT.

This clonotype has a handful of counts. This rearrangement joins TRBV7-9 to TRBJ2-1, with 7 nucleotides matching TRBD1. The CDR3 covers 16 residues. V lost 5 bases, J lost 8 bases, and 15 bases stayed unmatched. CDR1 is SEHNR, CDR2 FQNEAQ, per germline (reference sequence). CDR3 sequence (DNA): TGTGCCAGCAGCGCCTCCGGGACAGAGACGTTTTATGAGCAGTTCTTC. Protein sequence: CASSASGTETFYEQFF.

This clonotype was picked up many times. V gene TRBV2 combines with J gene TRBJ2-7; 9 bases line up with TRBD2. The trim removed 2 bases at V and 5 bases at J, leaving 7 bases unmatched. From germline, CDR1 is SNHLY and CDR2 FYNNEI. The CDR3 is 15 amino acids. The CDR3 DNA is TGTGCCAGCAGTGAACCCCTAGCGGGAAAGAACGAGCAGTACTTC. It yields the protein CASSEPLAGKNEQYF.

A word on this clonotype: An end of the junction differs from the germline gene, which may be a read error. V usage is TRBV18 and J usage is TRBJ1-1; maybe TRBD1 (5 bases). This CDR3 spans 13 amino acids. Germline assignment: CDR1 KGHSH and CDR2 LQKENI. The CDR3 protein is CASSPTTDTEAFF. CDR3 sequence (DNA): TGTGCCAGCTCACCCACAACGGACACCGAAGCTTTCTTT.

This clonotype was seen many times. J is TRBJ2-6 and V is TRBV29-1; D might be TRBD2 (5 bases). V dropped 7 bases and J dropped 2 bases, with 12 bases sitting between them. The length of the CDR3 is 14 residues. Germline CDR1 reads SQVTM; CDR2 reads ANQGSEA. Here the CDR3 reads CSATGSAGANVLTF. Here the CDR3 DNA reads TGCAGCGCCACGGGGTCTGCTGGGGCCAACGTCCTGACTTTC. The whole variable domain, remainder taken from reference TRBV29-1 and TRBJ2-6, is SAVISQKPSRDICQRGTSLTIQCQVDSQVTMMFWYRQQPGQSLTLIATANQGSEATYESGFVIDKFPISRPNLTFSTLTVSNMSPEDSSIYLCSATGSAGANVLTFGAGSRLTVL.

This clonotype has just a few counts. The chain combines TRBV19 with TRBJ2-1, with D perhaps matching TRBD1 (5 bases). Looked up from germline, CDR1 is LNHDA and CDR2 is SQIVND (reference sequence). The CDR3 has 13 amino acids. Between the trimmed V and J ends, which lost 5 bases and 10 bases, there was a span of 15 bases. DNA of the CDR3: TGTGCCAGTAGTCGGTGGGGCGCTGGGGAGCAGTTCTTC. Its protein is CASSRWGAGEQFF. Supplemented by reference TRBV19 and TRBJ2-1, the full variable domain reads DGGITQSPKYLFRKEGQNVTLSCEQNLNHDAMYWYRQDPGQGLRLIYYSQIVNDFQKGDIAEGYSVSREKKESFPLTVTSAQKNPTAFYLCASSRWGAGEQFFGPGTRLTVL.

This clonotype was detected many times. This chain joins TRBV27 and TRBJ2-1; D possibly uses TRBD1 or TRBD2 (7 bases each). The CDR3 spans 16 residues. Germline assignment: CDR1 MNHEY and CDR2 SMNVEV (reference sequence). Between the trimmed V and J ends, which lost 5 bases and 5 bases, there was a span of 19 bases. CDR3 protein: CASSRQGGNVNNEQFF. The CDR3 coding sequence is TGTGCCAGCAGTCGCCAGGGGGGGAATGTAAACAATGAGCAGTTCTTC.

This clonotype was seen ten or more times. This chain links TRBV25-1 with TRBJ2-7; 12 bases align to TRBD1. The junction had 7 bases not matched to a gene; V was cut back by 4 bases and J by 6 bases. Germline-derived CDR1 and CDR2 are MGHDK and SYGVNS. This CDR3 spans 15 amino acids. As DNA, the CDR3 is TGTGCCAGCAGTGGCGCCGGGACAGGGGGCCGCGAGCAGTACTTC. Its translation: CASSGAGTGGREQYF.

The genes are TRBV7-9 and TRBJ2-7, with D unclear. Trimming left V 5 bases short and J 6 bases short, with 11 bases between. The CDR3 contains 12 residues. Germline assignment: CDR1 SEHNR and CDR2 FQNEAQ (reference sequence). For the CDR3, the DNA is TGTGCCAGCAGCCCATGGGATGCCGAGCAGTACTTC. Its translation is CASSPWDAEQYF.

The rearrangement links TRBV29-1 to TRBJ1-1; D unclear. The V end was cut by 2 bases, the J end by 2 bases, with 6 bases between. The CDR3 runs to 12 residues. Germline V CDR1 and CDR2: SQVTM, ANQGSEA. CDR3 DNA sequence: TGCAGCGTTGAACACAGCAACACTGAAGCTTTCTTT. Translating gives CSVEHSNTEAFF.

This clonotype showed up many times. The J gene is TRBJ1-4, the V gene TRBV12-3 or TRBV12-4; D gene unclear. This CDR3 spans 11 amino acids. V gave up 3 bases and J gave up 9 bases, with 5 bases separating them. In DNA, the CDR3 is TGTGCCAGCAGTTTCAGAAAAAAACTGTTTTTT. It yields the protein CASSFRKKLFF.

This rearrangement joins TRBV6-2 or TRBV6-3 to TRBJ2-5; 10 nucleotides align to TRBD2. In germline, CDR1 is MNHEY, CDR2 SVGEGT. V trimming: 6 bases; J trimming: 1 base; junction bases outside the gene matches: 2. The CDR3 length is 14 residues. In DNA, the CDR3 is TGTGCCAGCAGGAGCGGGGGGGCCCAAGAGACCCAGTACTTC. Encoded protein: CASRSGGAQETQYF.

This clonotype was detected a few times. This rearrangement joins TRBV28 to TRBJ1-2; TRBD1 aligns across 8 bases. The junction had 5 bases not matched to a gene; V was cut back by 5 bases and J by 3 bases. This CDR3 has 14 amino acids. Germline V gene sequence: CDR1 MDHEN, CDR2 SYDVKM. CDR3 sequence: CASSQGAGDYGYTF. DNA for the CDR3: TGTGCCAGCAGTCAGGGGGCTGGTGACTATGGCTACACCTTC.